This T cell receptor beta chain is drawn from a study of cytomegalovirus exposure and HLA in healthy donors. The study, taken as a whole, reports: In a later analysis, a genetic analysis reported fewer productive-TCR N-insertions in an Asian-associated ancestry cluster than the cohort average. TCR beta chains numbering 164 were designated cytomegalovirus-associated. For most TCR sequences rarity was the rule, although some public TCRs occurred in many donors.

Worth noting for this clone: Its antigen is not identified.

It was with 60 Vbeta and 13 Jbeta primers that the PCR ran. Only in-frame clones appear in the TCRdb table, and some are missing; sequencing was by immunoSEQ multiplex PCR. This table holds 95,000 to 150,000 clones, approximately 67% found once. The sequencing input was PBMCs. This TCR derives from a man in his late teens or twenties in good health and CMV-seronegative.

Here the CDR3 DNA reads TGCAGCGTTGTAGGTCGGTTGACAGGGGGCACAGATACGCAGTATTTT. Translation: CSVVGRLTGGTDTQYF. V and J are TRBV29-1 and TRBJ2-3; 8 positions agree with TRBD1. Germline CDR1 and CDR2: SQVTM and ANQGSEA. V dropped 4 bases and J dropped 1; count of bases not matched to a gene: 10. CDR3 size: 16 residues.